The 10 T cell receptor beta chains below were found in one sample sequenced in a study of blood T cell repertoires in COVID-19. The method was immunoSEQ multiplex PCR; TCRdb's version includes in-frame clones alone and lacks a portion of them. In the table there are 100,000 to 150,000 clones, about 79% of which are singletons. Specimen: peripheral blood. All receptors derive from a woman aged 50 to 60 with acute or convalescent COVID-19.

This chain links TRBV28 with TRBJ2-1, with D maybe TRBD2 (5 bases). The CDR3 is made up of 14 amino acids. Germline loops: CDR1 MDHEN, CDR2 SYDVKM. The ends were cut back, 2 bases at V and 3 bases at J, with 8 bases in the middle. This chain's CDR3 is CASSLGRDYNEQFF. CDR3 DNA sequence: TGTGCCAGCAGTTTAGGACGGGACTACAATGAGCAGTTCTTC.

The chain has TRBV3-1 (or the pseudogene TRBV3-2) and TRBJ1-3; D is perhaps TRBD1 (6 bases). The CDR3 covers 15 residues. V gave up 1 base and J gave up 0 bases, with 7 bases separating them. Germline values: CDR1 LGHDT, CDR2 YNNKEL (reference sequence). CDR3 in DNA: TGTGCCAGCAGCCAAGGAGGGGGCTCTGGAAACACCATATATTTT. Encoded protein: CASSQGGGSGNTIYF.

This chain uses TRBV14 with TRBJ1-2; possibly TRBD1 for D (5 bases). V lost 1 base, J lost 8 bases, and 14 bases lay in between. The V gene's germline CDR1 is SGHDN and CDR2 FVKESK. This CDR3 comprises 14 residues. The DNA of the CDR3 is TGTGCCAGCAGCCAAGGGGGCCACCCCTCCGGCTACACCTTC. It codes for CASSQGGHPSGYTF.

The V call is TRBV3-1 (or the pseudogene TRBV3-2), the J call TRBJ2-1, with D possibly being TRBD1 (5 bases). Between the trimmed V and J ends, which lost 4 bases and 10 bases, there was a span of 14 bases. Germline V lookup: CDR1 LGHDT, CDR2 YNNKEL (reference sequence). This CDR3 region has 13 residues. CDR3 nucleotide sequence: TGTGCCAGCAGCCCCGTTCAGGGTAAGGAGCAGTTCTTC. Its protein is CASSPVQGKEQFF.

This chain joins TRBV27 and TRBJ1-5; 9 positions agree with TRBD1. The CDR3 spans 16 residues. The germline V gene has CDR1 MNHEY and CDR2 SMNVEV (reference sequence). V lost 6 bases, J lost 1 base, and 7 bases stayed unmatched. This CDR3 is CASSPKQGASNQPQHF. CDR3 nucleotide sequence: TGTGCCAGCAGCCCGAAACAGGGGGCGAGCAATCAGCCCCAGCATTTT.

The chain links TRBV19 to TRBJ1-5; 8 nucleotides match TRBD1. Per germline, CDR1 LNHDA and CDR2 SQIVND (reference sequence). This CDR3 is built from 14 residues. Trimming removed 7 bases from V and 6 bases from J; junction bases left unmatched: 8. The CDR3 DNA sequence: TGTGCCAGTATTGGGGACAGGATGGGTCAGCCCCAGCATTTT. Its protein is CASIGDRMGQPQHF.

The CDR3 region has the DNA TGCGCCAGCAGCCCAGCCCCCCGAATGGACTTGTACTTC. Encoded protein: CASSPAPRMDLYF. The chain employs TRBV4-1 and TRBJ2-7; D is perhaps TRBD2 (5 bases). V dropped 4 bases and J dropped 12 bases, with 19 bases sitting between them. The CDR3 consists of 13 residues. Germline V lookup: CDR1 MGHRA, CDR2 YSYEKL.

The CDR3 spells CSVRTGPDTQYF. CDR3 DNA: TGCAGCGTTAGGACAGGTCCAGATACGCAGTATTTT. The chain uses TRBV29-1 and TRBJ2-3, with 7 bases lining up with TRBD1. With V trimmed by 5 bases and J by 4 bases, 3 bases remained unmatched. Germline-derived CDR1 and CDR2 are SQVTM and ANQGSEA. The CDR3 sequence is 12 residues long.

The rearrangement joins TRBV2 to TRBJ1-5; D is unclear. Germline loops: CDR1 SNHLY, CDR2 FYNNEI. Trimming removed 7 bases from V and 1 base from J, with 8 bases in between. CDR3 length: 13 amino acids. CDR3 nucleotides: TGTGCCAGCAACCAGTGGAGCAATCAGCCCCAGCATTTT. Its protein is CASNQWSNQPQHF. Using reference TRBV2 and TRBJ1-5 for the parts outside the CDR3, the full variable domain is EPEVTQTPSHQVTQMGQEVILRCVPISNHLYFYWYRQILGQKVEFLVSFYNNEISEKSEIFDDQFSVERPDGSNFTLKIRSTKLEDSAMYFCASNQWSNQPQHFGDGTRLSIL.

The V call is TRBV6-5, the J call TRBJ1-2; 7 bases are a match to TRBD1. Germline V lookup: CDR1 MNHEY, CDR2 SVGAGI. Germline trimming cut 6 bases from V and 0 bases from J; bases unmatched to any gene: 1. The CDR3 is made up of 13 amino acids. The CDR3 nucleotides read TGTGCCAGCAGCCAGGGGGCTAACTATGGCTACACCTTC. Its translation is CASSQGANYGYTF.